The rows below give T cell receptor beta chains drawn from one sample of a study of T cell responses to AZD1222 COVID-19 vaccine. The method was immunoSEQ multiplex PCR; TCRdb's version includes in-frame clones alone and lacks a portion of them. The data hold around 200,000 clones, with around 94% observed a single time. Specimen: peripheral blood, collected 28 days after the second AZD1222 dose. All receptors come from an adult who received the AZD1222 COVID-19 vaccine. CDR3s include the opening cysteine and the closing phenylalanine or tryptophan. D genes are given only for firm matches. Size is omitted from some rows. Given values are once, few, many or a class for expanded clones.

TRBJ1-3 | - | TRBV7-8 | - | CASSLTEGNTIYF | TGTGCCAGCAGCCTCACGGAAGGAAACACCATATATTTT
TRBJ1-2 | - | TRBV6-5 | - | CASSLSLNYGYTF | TGTGCCAGCAGTTTATCCCTTAACTATGGCTACACCTTC
TRBJ2-6 | - | TRBV27 | - | CASSLWAASSGANVLTF | TGTGCCAGCAGTTTATGGGCAGCTTCCTCTGGGGCCAACGTCCTGACTTTC
TRBJ2-3 | - | TRBV13 | TRBD2 | CASSKRTSGVPDTQYF | TGTGCCAGCAGCAAACGGACTAGCGGGGTCCCAGATACGCAGTATTTT
TRBJ2-3 | - | TRBV29-1 | TRBD2 | CSVEASGGADTQYF | TGCAGCGTTGAAGCGTCTGGGGGGGCAGATACGCAGTATTTT
TRBJ2-5 | - | TRBV11-2 | - | CASSLDRAGAGETQYF | TGTGCCAGCAGCTTAGATCGGGCAGGGGCCGGGGAGACCCAGTACTTC
TRBJ2-1 | - | TRBV25-1 | TRBD2 | CASSETSGRYNEQFF | TGTGCCAGCAGTGAAACCAGCGGGAGATACAATGAGCAGTTCTTC
TRBJ1-2 | - | TRBV19 | TRBD1 | CASSGQGRGYGYTF | TGTGCCAGTAGTGGACAGGGAAGGGGCTATGGCTACACCTTC
TRBJ1-1 | - | TRBV19 | - | CASSSQGRYTEAFF | TGTGCCAGTAGTTCCCAGGGTAGGTACACTGAAGCTTTCTTT
TRBJ1-1 | - | TRBV6-6 | - | CAVMNTEAFF | TGTGCCGTAATGAACACTGAAGCTTTCTTT
TRBJ1-2 | - | TRBV5-5 | - | CASSEDSHYGYTF | TGTGCCAGCAGCGAGGACAGCCATTATGGCTACACCTTC
TRBJ1-4 | - | TRBV28 | - | CASSPHPVTNEKLFF | TGTGCCAGCAGTCCCCACCCCGTCACTAATGAAAAACTGTTTTTT
TRBJ2-2 | - | TRBV2 | - | CASRKLTGLNTGELFF | TGTGCCAGCAGAAAATTGACAGGCCTCAACACCGGGGAGCTGTTTTTT
TRBJ2-7 | few | TRBV7-2 | - | CASSLVWTNVVNEQYF | TGTGCCAGCAGCTTAGTGTGGACTAACGTCGTGAACGAGCAGTACTTC
TRBJ1-4 | - | TRBV14 | - | CASSQWSAATNEKLFF | TGTGCCAGCAGCCAGTGGTCAGCCGCAACTAATGAAAAACTGTTTTTT
TRBJ2-2 | once | TRBV5-1 | - | CASSSNGKNTGELFF | TGCGCCAGCAGCTCGAACGGGAAGAACACCGGGGAGCTGTTTTTT
TRBJ2-2 | - | TRBV6-2/TRBV6-3 | TRBD2 | CASSYGKLAGIIRSNTGELFF | TGTGCCAGCAGTTACGGGAAACTAGCGGGGATCATCCGATCGAACACCGGGGAGCTGTTTTTT
TRBJ2-7 | - | TRBV5-1 | TRBD1 | CASSPGTELTYEQYF | TGCGCCAGCAGCCCCGGGACAGAGCTAACCTACGAGCAGTACTTC
TRBJ2-7 | - | TRBV6-1 | - | CASSEGALAEQYF | TGTGCCAGCAGTGAAGGGGCCTTGGCCGAGCAGTACTTC
TRBJ1-2 | - | TRBV19 | TRBD1 | CASSIGTAYPYGYTF | TGTGCCAGTAGTATCGGGACAGCTTACCCTTATGGCTACACCTTC
TRBJ1-1 | - | TRBV18 | - | CASSPGQGLNTEAFF | TGTGCCAGCTCACCAGGGCAGGGGTTGAACACTGAAGCTTTCTTT
TRBJ1-1 | once | TRBV29-1 | - | CSAGGPALNTEAFF | TGCAGCGCCGGGGGTCCAGCTTTGAACACTGAAGCTTTCTTT
TRBJ2-7 | - | TRBV11-3 | TRBD1 | CASSNRQGAREQYF | TGTGCCAGCAGCAACCGACAGGGGGCTCGCGAGCAGTACTTC
TRBJ2-3 | - | TRBV19 | - | CASSMGDTQYF | TGTGCCAGTAGTATGGGGGATACGCAGTATTTT
TRBJ1-2 | - | TRBV29-1 | - | CSVQQAPYGYTF | TGCAGCGTCCAACAAGCACCATATGGCTACACCTTC
TRBJ1-5 | - | TRBV6-5 | - | CASSIGYSNQPQHF | TGTGCCAGCAGCATAGGATATAGCAATCAGCCCCAGCATTTT
TRBJ1-2 | - | TRBV2 | TRBD1 | CASSETWGTAHDGYTF | TGTGCCAGCAGTGAAACTTGGGGGACAGCCCATGATGGCTACACCTTC
TRBJ2-2 | few | TRBV6-6 | TRBD1 | CASSYPGTGVTGELFF | TGTGCCAGCAGTTACCCCGGGACAGGGGTGACCGGGGAGCTGTTTTTT
TRBJ1-6 | - | TRBV6-5 | - | CASRSITYSPLHF | TGTGCCAGCAGAAGTATTACGTATTCACCCCTCCACTTT